One sample yielded the 28 T cell receptor beta chains listed below, sequenced in a study of blood T cell repertoires in COVID-19. Some clones are missing from TCRdb's copy, which holds only in-frame ones; the method was immunoSEQ multiplex PCR. The data show roughly 42,000 clones, 80% to 90% seen once. The specimen was peripheral blood. These receptors came from a human donor in a cohort sampled during active COVID-19.

The rearrangement links TRBV5-1 to TRBJ1-1; 9 bases are a match to TRBD1. The V and J ends lost 3 bases and 5 bases, in that order; junction bases with no gene match: 5. This CDR3 comprises 14 residues. Germline CDR1 SGHRS, CDR2 YFSETQ. The CDR3 loop reads CASSSDRGETEAFF. In DNA form, the CDR3 reads TGCGCCAGCAGCTCGGACAGGGGAGAGACTGAAGCTTTCTTT.

The J gene is TRBJ2-5, the V gene TRBV15; 9 nucleotides agree with TRBD2. CDR3 length: 15 amino acids. V shed 8 bases and J 4 bases; nucleotides not matched to a gene: 11. Per germline, CDR1 LNHNV and CDR2 YYDKDF (reference sequence). The CDR3 reads CATQADGREGETQYF. CDR3 DNA: TGTGCCACCCAGGCGGACGGGCGGGAGGGAGAGACCCAGTACTTC.

The chain recombines TRBV5-1 with TRBJ2-1, with a tentative D call TRBD2 (6 bases). Germline V lookup: CDR1 SGHRS, CDR2 YFSETQ. V dropped 3 bases and J dropped 7 bases, with 20 bases sitting between them. The CDR3 spans 16 residues. CDR3 bases: TGCGCCAGCAGCTGGACTCGGGACGCCGGAGGGAATGAGCAGTTCTTC. This encodes CASSWTRDAGGNEQFF.

This sequence joins TRBV19 and TRBJ2-3; 8 positions match TRBD2. The CDR3 totals 17 residues. V lost 1 base and J lost 4; bases outside the gene matches: 10. Germline assignment: CDR1 LNHDA and CDR2 SQIVND (reference sequence). CDR3 amino acids: CASSIGVGAGGADTQYF. In DNA form, the CDR3 reads TGTGCCAGTAGTATAGGGGTAGGGGCGGGGGGCGCAGATACGCAGTATTTT.

This chain links TRBV19 with TRBJ1-5; D is unresolved. The V gene's germline CDR1 is LNHDA and CDR2 SQIVND (reference sequence). The CDR3 length is 15 residues. V lost 11 bases and J 1 base, leaving 18 bases between the germline ends. The CDR3 here is CASTFSPGSNQPQHF. DNA of the CDR3: TGTGCCTCCACATTCTCCCCCGGGAGCAATCAGCCCCAGCATTTT.

The chain is built from TRBV9 and TRBJ1-4; 8 nucleotides line up with TRBD1. This CDR3 contains 13 residues. The V gene end was trimmed by 3 bases and the J gene end by 10 bases; junction bases not matched to a gene: 5. The germline gives CDR1 SGDLS, CDR2 YYNGEE. In DNA form, the CDR3 reads TGTGCCAGCAGCGGAGGGACAGGCGGAAAACTGTTTTTT. Residues: CASSGGTGGKLFF.

V and J are TRBV4-2 and TRBJ2-1; TRBD2 matches at 16 bases. V lost 5 bases and J lost 4; bases outside the gene matches: 11. Germline V gene sequence: CDR1 LGHNA, CDR2 YNFKEQ. The CDR3 has 19 amino acids. Here the CDR3 DNA reads TGTGCCAGCAGCGGACGTCCCGGGACTAGCGGGGGGGCGTACAATGAGCAGTTCTTC. As protein: CASSGRPGTSGGAYNEQFF.

The V call is TRBV6-2 or TRBV6-3, the J call TRBJ1-4; the D gene is possibly TRBD1 (5 bases). This CDR3 is built from 13 residues. Germline values: CDR1 MNHEY, CDR2 SVGEGT. Trimming removed 6 bases at V and 5 bases at J, with 10 bases between. The CDR3 reads CASSDSLNEKLFF. The CDR3 DNA reads TGTGCCAGCAGCGACAGCCTCAATGAAAAACTGTTTTTT.

Concerning this clone itself: The sample has other DNA sequences that encode this CDR3 too. The rearrangement joins TRBV10-2 to TRBJ2-3; 9 bases map to TRBD2. V gave up 10 bases and J gave up 5 bases; unmatched junction bases: 22. The CDR3 runs to 18 residues. CDR1 WSHSY and CDR2 SAAADI come from the germline V gene. The CDR3 loop is CATTPPSAVGLALDTQYF. The CDR3, as DNA: TGCGCCACTACTCCCCCTAGCGCGGTTGGACTAGCGCTAGATACGCAGTATTTT.

J is TRBJ1-5 and V is TRBV21-1. TRBV21-1 is termed a pseudogene. The CDR3 sequence is 14 residues long. CDR3 amino acids: CASSRGFSNQPQHF. As DNA, the CDR3 is TGTGCCAGCAGCCGGGGTTTTAGCAATCAGCCCCAGCATTTT.

A few counts support this clone. The chain recombines TRBV4-1 with TRBJ2-2; 8 nucleotides agree with TRBD2. V lost 1 base, J lost 6 bases, and 7 bases stayed unmatched. CDR1 and CDR2 (germline): MGHRA, YSYEKL. The CDR3 covers 16 residues. As DNA, the CDR3 is TGCGCCAGCAGCCAAGGCAGCGGGAGATGGGCCGGGGAGCTGTTTTTT. Translating gives CASSQGSGRWAGELFF.

By sample fraction, this clone is medium-sized. Other DNA sequences within the sample encode an identical CDR3. The J gene is TRBJ2-7, the V gene TRBV6-2 or TRBV6-3; 7 bases line up with TRBD1. The CDR3 has 13 residues. CDR1 and CDR2 (germline): MNHEY, SVGEGT. V shed 6 bases, J shed 3 bases, and the junction held 5 bases outside the gene matches. The chain's CDR3 is CASSSTGNYEQYF. Here the CDR3 DNA reads TGTGCCAGCAGCTCGACAGGGAACTACGAGCAGTACTTC.

The rearrangement joins TRBV7-6 to TRBJ2-1; tentative D call: TRBD2 (6 bases). Trimming shortened V by 7 bases and J by 0 bases, and 10 bases separated the two germline ends. The germline gives CDR1 SGHVS, CDR2 FNYEAQ. The CDR3 spans 14 residues. Here the CDR3 DNA reads TGTGCCAGCACCCTGGGGGGCTCCTACAATGAGCAGTTCTTC. It encodes CASTLGGSYNEQFF. Based on the CDR3 plus reference TRBV7-6 and TRBJ2-1, the full variable domain is GAGVSQSPRYKVTKRGQDVALRCDPISGHVSLYWYRQALGQGPEFLTYFNYEAQQDKSGLPNDRFSAERPEGSISTLTIQRTEQRDSAMYRCASTLGGSYNEQFFGPGTRLTVL.

This chain links TRBV30 with TRBJ1-5, with a weak D call TRBD1 (5 bases). V lost 2 bases and J lost 8, with 13 bases in between. CDR3 length: 13 amino acids. The V gene's germline CDR1 is GTSNPN and CDR2 SVGIG (reference sequence). CDR3 nucleotide sequence: TGTGCCTGGAGTATTAACAGCAGGGAGCCCCAGCATTTT. Its translation is CAWSINSREPQHF. Supplemented by reference TRBV30 and TRBJ1-5, the full variable domain reads SQTIHQWPATLVQPVGSPLSLECTVEGTSNPNLYWYRQAAGRGLQLLFYSVGIGQISSEVPQNLSASRPQDRQFILSSKKLLLSDSGFYLCAWSINSREPQHFGDGTRLSIL.

The chain uses TRBV18 and TRBJ1-4; no firm D call. CDR3 size: 16 residues. CDR1 is KGHSH and CDR2 is LQKENI in the germline V gene. The V gene lost 3 bases and the J gene lost 0 bases, with 11 bases spanning the gap. CDR3 sequence (DNA): TGTGCCAGCTCACCTCTCCCCGTTGCAACTAATGAAAAACTGTTTTTT. It specifies CASSPLPVATNEKLFF.

The chain combines TRBV27 with TRBJ2-2, with 10 bases aligning to TRBD1. Per the germline V gene, CDR1 is MNHEY and CDR2 is SMNVEV (reference sequence). The V and J ends lost 4 bases and 5 bases, in that order; junction bases with no gene match: 7. CDR3 size: 16 residues. This CDR3 is CASSYGTGDSTGELFF. The CDR3 DNA is TGTGCCAGCAGTTACGGGACAGGGGATTCGACCGGGGAGCTGTTTTTT.

This clone was seen a few times. This rearrangement joins TRBV15 to TRBJ2-7; TRBD2 matches 9 bases. Germline lookup yields CDR1 LNHNV and CDR2 YYDKDF (reference sequence). The CDR3 consists of 16 residues. V was clipped by 1 base and J by 7 bases; unmatched bases: 11. In DNA form, the CDR3 reads TGTGCCACCAGCAGAGGGGCAGGGGCGGGGGGGCCAGAGCAGTACTTC. Translated: CATSRGAGAGGPEQYF.

The CDR3 DNA sequence: TGTGCCAGCAGTTACTCCGGGGGGTCCTCCTACAATGAGCAGTTCTTC. It specifies CASSYSGGSSYNEQFF. The J gene is TRBJ2-1, the V gene TRBV6-6; TRBD2 matches 7 bases. CDR1 and CDR2 (germline): MNHNY, SVGAGI (reference sequence). After removal of 0 bases from V and 0 bases from J, the junction contained 2 bases not matched to a gene. This CDR3 has 16 residues.

To note about this clone: This CDR3 is also generated by other DNA sequences in the sample. The chain is built from TRBV15 and TRBJ2-5, with D unclear. Germline V lookup: CDR1 LNHNV, CDR2 YYDKDF (reference sequence). Trimming pared 1 base from V and 2 bases from J, leaving 14 bases between. CDR3 size: 16 residues. CDR3 sequence: CATSRVQAQTQETQYF. CDR3 DNA sequence: TGTGCCACCAGCAGAGTCCAGGCGCAAACACAAGAGACCCAGTACTTC.

The chain has TRBV5-4 and TRBJ2-1, with D possibly TRBD1 on 6 matching bases. The V end was cut by 8 bases, the J end by 3 bases, with 12 bases between. CDR3 length equals 13 residues. CDR1 and CDR2 (germline): SGHNT, YYREEE (reference sequence). The DNA of the CDR3 is TGTGCCAGTAACAAGGACAGCTACAATGAGCAGTTCTTC. Protein sequence: CASNKDSYNEQFF.

V is TRBV19 and J is TRBJ2-4; 8 bases are a match to TRBD1. CDR1 LNHDA and CDR2 SQIVND come from the germline V gene (reference sequence). V gave up 5 bases and J gave up 8 bases; unmatched junction bases: 11. CDR3 length: 15 amino acids. In DNA, the CDR3 is TGTGCCAGTAGTTCCAATCAGGGGGCGAGGGACATTCAGTACTTC. Its translation: CASSSNQGARDIQYF.

The V and J genes are TRBV7-7 and TRBJ2-3; 12 nucleotides align to TRBD2. With 1 base clipped from V and 4 bases from J, the junction kept 3 bases outside the gene matches. CDR3 size: 16 residues. Germline V gene lookup returns CDR1 SSHAT and CDR2 FNYEAQ (reference sequence). DNA for the CDR3: TGTGCCAGCAGCTTAGGAACTAGCGGGGGGTCAGATACGCAGTATTTT. Its protein product is CASSLGTSGGSDTQYF. The full variable domain, with the rest looked up from reference TRBV7-7 and TRBJ2-3, is GAGVSQSPRYKVTKRGQDVTLRCDPISSHATLYWYQQALGQGPEFLTYFNYEAQPDKSGLPSDRFSAERPEGSISTLTIQRTEQRDSAMYRCASSLGTSGGSDTQYFGPGTRLTVL.

The chain couples TRBV5-5 to TRBJ2-7; D may be TRBD2 (6 bases). This CDR3 contains 16 residues. With 1 base removed from V and 5 bases from J, the gap between germline ends came to 19 bases. Germline CDR1 and CDR2: SGHKS and YYEKEE (reference sequence). CDR3 sequence (DNA): TGTGCCAGCAGCTTGACGAGCGGGTCCTCCCCCGACGAGCAGTACTTC. Translated: CASSLTSGSSPDEQYF.

The chain carries TRBV6-2 or TRBV6-3 and TRBJ1-2; D call uncertain. Trimming cost V 2 bases and J 0 bases, with 7 bases left between them. The CDR3 consists of 14 residues. The germline gives CDR1 MNHEY, CDR2 SVGEGT. The CDR3, as DNA: TGTGCCAGCAGTTACGGGCAGGCTAACTATGGCTACACCTTC. As protein: CASSYGQANYGYTF.

This clone was observed a handful of times. V is TRBV18 and J is TRBJ2-3; D unresolved. This CDR3 is built from 11 residues. The germline CDR1 and CDR2 sequences are KGHSH and LQKENI. Trimming removed 3 bases at V and 4 bases at J, with 2 bases between. The CDR3 region has the DNA TGTGCCAGCTCACCCGCAGATACGCAGTATTTT. This codes for CASSPADTQYF.

The chain recombines TRBV6-5 with TRBJ1-5, with TRBD1 matching 12 bases. CDR1 and CDR2 (germline): MNHEY, SVGAGI. V shed 6 bases and J 7 bases; nucleotides not matched to a gene: 4. The length of the CDR3 is 14 residues. The CDR3 loop reads CASRGQGAGQPQHF. The DNA for the CDR3 is TGTGCCAGCAGGGGACAGGGGGCAGGACAGCCCCAGCATTTT.

The rearrangement links TRBV5-4 to TRBJ2-1; 11 bases map to TRBD2. The CDR3 loop spans 17 amino acids. J lost 5 bases, V lost 4 bases, and 11 bases had no gene match. Germline CDR1 reads SGHNT; CDR2 reads YYREEE (reference sequence). The CDR3 nucleotides read TGTGCCAGCAGCCCCCCCACTAGCGGGAGAGGGAACAATGAGCAGTTCTTC. Residues: CASSPPTSGRGNNEQFF.

V usage is TRBV6-1 and J usage is TRBJ1-2, with a possible D match to TRBD1 (6 bases). This CDR3 comprises 13 residues. Germline CDR1 and CDR2: MNHNS and SASEGT. V was cut by 2 bases and J by 7 bases, with 11 bases left in between. Here the CDR3 DNA reads TGTGCCAGCAGTGAAAACAGGGTTGCTGGCTACACCTTC. This sequence encodes CASSENRVAGYTF.